A single sample gave rise to the 18 T cell receptor beta chains below, sequenced in a study of T cell therapy after organ transplantation. No cognate antigen is known for these TCRs. Generated by immunoSEQ multiplex PCR, the TCRdb table keeps only in-frame clones and is missing some. The sample has 40,000 to 60,000 clones, less than 95% seen once. The sample was CD8+ T cells from blood, taken before autologous CMV-specific T cell therapy. The origin of the receptors is a human patient who had received a solid organ transplant and had CMV disease.

The V call is TRBV12-5, the J call TRBJ2-3; D gene unclear. This CDR3 comprises 13 residues. Trimming pared 3 bases from V and 2 bases from J, leaving 6 bases between. Germline values: CDR1 LGHNT, CDR2 FRNRAP. The CDR3 coding sequence is TGTGCTAGTGGTTTTGGGCCCACAGATACGCAGTATTTT. Its protein product is CASGFGPTDTQYF. Full variable domain (remainder filled in from reference TRBV12-5 and TRBJ2-3): DARVTQTPRHKVTEMGQEVTMRCQPILGHNTVFWYRQTMMQGLELLAYFRNRAPLDDSGMPKDRFSAEMPDATLATLKIQPSEPRDSAVYFCASGFGPTDTQYFGPGTRLTVL.

V usage is TRBV7-3 and J usage is TRBJ2-3, with 7 bases aligning to TRBD1. V trimming: 0 bases; J trimming: 1 base; junction bases outside the gene matches: 7. Germline V lookup: CDR1 SGHTA, CDR2 FQGTGA. The CDR3 totals 17 residues. CDR3 sequence: CASSLTTRGLGTDTQYF. The CDR3 DNA follows: TGTGCCAGCAGCTTAACTACTAGGGGGCTTGGCACAGATACGCAGTATTTT.

The chain uses TRBV11-2 and TRBJ2-7; 10 positions agree with TRBD2. The germline V gene encodes CDR1 SGHAT and CDR2 FQNNGV. V was pared by 5 bases and J by 4 bases, with 11 bases of the junction left unmatched. The CDR3 contains 16 residues. The CDR3 loop is CASSPQGLAGAYEQYF. The CDR3 nucleotides are TGTGCCAGCAGCCCCCAGGGGCTAGCGGGAGCTTACGAGCAGTACTTC. Full variable domain (remainder filled in from reference TRBV11-2 and TRBJ2-7): EAGVAQSPRYKIIEKRQSVAFWCNPISGHATLYWYQQILGQGPKLLIQFQNNGVVDDSQLPKDRFSAERLKGVDSTLKIQPAKLEDSAVYLCASSPQGLAGAYEQYFGPGTRLTVT.

The chain combines TRBV6-5 with TRBJ2-5; D call uncertain. The germline CDR1 and CDR2 sequences are MNHEY and SVGAGI. The CDR3 runs to 13 residues. Deletions cut 0 bases from V and 4 bases from J, with 6 bases between. The CDR3 region is CASSYSSRETQYF. CDR3 nucleotides: TGTGCCAGCAGTTACTCCAGCAGAGAGACCCAGTACTTC.

This chain connects TRBV11-2 to TRBJ2-1, with D unclear. The CDR3 has 16 residues. Trimming cost V 0 bases and J 0 bases, with 9 bases left between them. Looked up from germline, CDR1 is SGHAT and CDR2 is FQNNGV. This CDR3 reads CASSLDWASSYNEQFF. In nucleotides, the CDR3 is TGTGCCAGCAGCTTAGATTGGGCTTCCTCCTACAATGAGCAGTTCTTC.

The chain couples TRBV7-6 to TRBJ1-1; D remains unclear. This CDR3 spans 13 amino acids. Germline V lookup: CDR1 SGHVS, CDR2 FNYEAQ. Trimming stripped 5 bases from V and 3 bases from J, with 10 bases between. CDR3 sequence (DNA): TGTGCCAGCAGCGCGGACGGATACACTGAAGCTTTCTTT. Protein: CASSADGYTEAFF.

The chain links TRBV19 to TRBJ2-1; D gene ambiguous. CDR3 size: 16 residues. V lost 4 bases to trimming and J lost 5 bases, with 18 bases between them. Germline CDR1 is LNHDA and CDR2 is SQIVND (reference sequence). This chain's CDR3 is CASSTHSPGYDNEQFF. In nucleotides, the CDR3 is TGTGCCAGTAGTACCCACAGCCCGGGCTACGACAATGAGCAGTTCTTC.

Only one count was recorded for this clone. V usage is TRBV11-2 and J usage is TRBJ1-5; D gene unclear. The V gene lost 1 base and the J gene lost 3 bases, with 10 bases spanning the gap. The CDR3 consists of 15 residues. Germline lookup yields CDR1 SGHAT and CDR2 FQNNGV. CDR3 DNA sequence: TGTGCCAGCAGCTTAGGGGCTGGGATCAATCAGCCCCAGCATTTT. Translation gives CASSLGAGINQPQHF.

The CDR3 DNA is TGCGCCAGCAGCGGCCGGGACTATAGCACAGATACGCAGTATTTT. Amino acid sequence: CASSGRDYSTDTQYF. The V call is TRBV5-1, the J call TRBJ2-3, with 7 nucleotides matching TRBD2. The CDR3 consists of 15 residues. Per germline, CDR1 SGHRS and CDR2 YFSETQ. V lost 4 bases and J lost 0; bases outside the gene matches: 5.

This CDR3 is CASGLARRDRGIYEQFF. The DNA for the CDR3 is TGTGCTAGTGGTTTGGCTCGAAGGGACAGGGGGATATATGAGCAGTTCTTC. The rearrangement joins TRBV12-5 to TRBJ2-1; 11 positions match TRBD1. Trimming cost V 1 base and J 8 bases; bases outside gene matches: 10. The germline CDR1 and CDR2 sequences are LGHNT and FRNRAP. The CDR3 runs to 17 residues. Based on the CDR3 plus reference TRBV12-5 and TRBJ2-1, the full variable domain is DARVTQTPRHKVTEMGQEVTMRCQPILGHNTVFWYRQTMMQGLELLAYFRNRAPLDDSGMPKDRFSAEMPDATLATLKIQPSEPRDSAVYFCASGLARRDRGIYEQFFGPGTRLTVL.

This clone was observed once. The chain joins TRBV7-6 to TRBJ1-1; 9 bases align to TRBD1. V trimming: 1 base; J trimming: 1 base; junction bases outside the gene matches: 13. The CDR3 runs to 19 residues. Germline CDR1 is SGHVS and CDR2 is FNYEAQ. CDR3 DNA sequence: TGTGCCAGCAGCTTAGGGACAGGGGTCCCATTAACGAAGAACACTGAAGCTTTCTTT. Protein sequence: CASSLGTGVPLTKNTEAFF.

This chain connects TRBV6-1 to TRBJ2-5, with D unclear. Germline V CDR1 and CDR2: MNHNS, SASEGT. This CDR3 spans 14 amino acids. Deletions cut 1 base from V and 4 bases from J, with 10 bases between. CDR3 in amino acids: CASSEVGSLETQYF. Here the CDR3 DNA reads TGTGCCAGCAGTGAAGTTGGTAGTCTAGAGACCCAGTACTTC.

The rearrangement links TRBV6-5 to TRBJ1-4, with TRBD1 as a possible D gene (5 bases). Trimming took 2 bases from V and 5 from J, leaving 12 bases between them. CDR1 and CDR2 (germline): MNHEY, SVGAGI. The CDR3 extends over 15 amino acids. CDR3 DNA: TGTGCCAGCAGTTACGGAGGGACGGACAATGAAAAACTGTTTTTT. It codes for CASSYGGTDNEKLFF.

This chain uses TRBV6-1 with TRBJ2-7; 11 nucleotides align to TRBD2. The junction had 1 base not matched to a gene; V was cut back by 1 base and J by 2 bases. Germline CDR1 reads MNHNS; CDR2 reads SASEGT. The CDR3 totals 15 residues. The CDR3 region is CASSEGTSGPYEQYF. The DNA of the CDR3 is TGTGCCAGCAGTGAAGGGACTAGCGGGCCCTACGAGCAGTACTTC.

This chain joins TRBV5-8 and TRBJ2-7; D may correspond to TRBD1 or TRBD2 (7 bases each). Germline V lookup: CDR1 SGHTS, CDR2 YDEGEE. V was clipped by 8 bases and J by 7 bases, with 10 bases between them. The CDR3 extends over 10 amino acids. The CDR3 coding sequence is TGTGCCAGTCAGGGGGGGGAGCAGTACTTC. The encoded protein is CASQGGEQYF.

This rearrangement joins TRBV30 to TRBJ2-2; 12 nucleotides match TRBD2. V shed 0 bases and J 4 bases; nucleotides not matched to a gene: 9. Looked up from germline, CDR1 is GTSNPN and CDR2 is SVGIG (reference sequence). The CDR3 is 18 residues long. The CDR3 here is CAWSVWSSGRGVTGELFF. CDR3 nucleotides: TGTGCCTGGAGTGTATGGTCTAGCGGGAGGGGAGTCACCGGGGAGCTGTTTTTT.

The chain carries TRBV27 and TRBJ2-5, with D possibly called TRBD1 or TRBD2 (5 bases each). TRBJ2-7 matches the DNA end more closely, so the J call is doubtful. This CDR3 region has 14 residues. Germline CDR1 reads MNHEY; CDR2 reads SMNVEV (reference sequence). In DNA, the CDR3 is TGTGCCAGCAGCCTCCGGGACGGGACCTACGAGCAGTACTTC. It specifies CASSLRDGTYEQYF.

V gene TRBV7-9 combines with J gene TRBJ2-7; D is ambiguous. Per germline, CDR1 SEHNR and CDR2 FQNEAQ (reference sequence). CDR3 length: 15 residues. The V end lost 4 bases, the J end lost 1 base, and 14 bases lay between the germline ends. This CDR3 is CASSSPSVRSYEQYF. In DNA form, the CDR3 reads TGTGCCAGCAGCTCCCCAAGTGTCCGTTCCTACGAGCAGTACTTC.